The source of this TCR beta chain is a study of T cells and copy number aberrations in small-cell lung cancer (dated by TCRdb to about 2021). The study in broad terms: Whole-exome sequencing of the same tumor regions was paired with TCR repertoire sequencing so that T cell metrics could be related to mutations and copy number aberrations. Tumor TCR data existed for some 16 patients, while 12 to 15 patients had TCR data covering both tumor and normal tissue.

Donors were patients with limited-stage small-cell lung cancer who underwent surgical resection in Hangzhou, China, between about 2008 and 2020. Every donor went straight to surgery with no preoperative chemotherapy or radiotherapy, and no donor was given immunotherapy either before or after surgery. All 20 or so patients in the sequenced cohort were identified as smokers or heavy second-hand smokers. Adjacent normal lung was collected at least 2 cm from the tumor margin and was morphologically confirmed by two pathologists to be free of malignant cells. Multi-region TCR-beta sequencing of resected limited-stage small-cell lung cancers and of tumor-adjacent lung tissue was performed to characterize T cell repertoire heterogeneity. The AllPrep DNA/RNA FFPE Kit (Qiagen) was used to extract genomic DNA from the FFPE tissue. This clone is deemed medium-sized (0.01 to 0.1%). What antigen it recognizes has not been identified. No much larger clone exists at a distance of one base, and base qualities are not known.

Overall study results and their limits: The study was limited by a small sample size because surgical resection is uncommon in small-cell lung cancer, and the findings require validation. Lower T-cell density, richness and clonality were observed in tumors than in adjacent lung tissue, although the difference in density was not significant. All specimens were formalin-fixed paraffin-embedded tissue, which is known to introduce sequencing artifacts.

The immunoSEQ hsTCRB Kit, with multiplexed V- and J-gene primers, was used to amplify TCR-beta CDR3 regions from genomic DNA. Unique DNA barcodes were added in a second PCR, and the samples were pooled together with one negative control and one positive control. An Illumina MiSeq running a 150-cycle paired-end protocol was used to sequence the pooled TCR-beta libraries. Concerning the study's data processing: Adaptive Biotechnologies processed the raw sequencing data and produced a report containing normalized, annotated TCR-beta repertoires. T-cell density was computed as TCR-beta templates normalized to usable DNA, which was estimated by amplifying housekeeping genes. Clonality was defined as 1 minus Pielou's evenness, while richness was a count of unique rearrangements. The source is immuneACCESS, and TCRdb retained only in-frame sequences with V and J called. Part of the clones is not carried over; for the studies checked, unresolved V genes explain less than half of this, and the remainder is unexplained. The D gene and trimming were derived from the DNA, and the V and J assignments and clone size from that table. This sample holds 9,500 to 10,000 clones; roughly 85% were observed only once. The top ten clones comprise roughly 31% of the sample.

Sample: normal tissue next to the tumor. This clonotype originated in a man in his fifties or sixties with small cell lung cancer.

DNA sequence: TGTGCCAGCAGCGTAGGGCAGGCCAACGTTATCGTGGGCAATCAGCCCCAGCATTTT. Protein translation: CASSVGQANVIVGNQPQHF. This receptor chain uses TRBV9 and TRBJ1-5; too little of a D gene remains to name it. The CDR3 holds 19 amino acids from the cysteine to the phenylalanine. Only the CDR3 DNA is retained, 57 bases long and in frame from the first base. Relative to germline, V is 0 bases shorter and J is 2 bases shorter, with 21 bases between their ends. For CDR1 and CDR2, the germline V gene lists SGDLS and YYNGEE. The reference TRBV9 and TRBJ1-5 proteins fill in what lies around the CDR3, so the full variable domain reads DSGVTQTPKHLITATGQRVTLRCSPRSGDLSVYWYQQSLDQGLQFLIQYYNGEERAKGNILERFSAQQFPDLHSELNLSSLELGDSALYFCASSVGQANVIVGNQPQHFGDGTRLSIL.